This is a list of T cell receptor beta chains from one sample in a study of blood T cell repertoires in COVID-19. The repertoire was sequenced with immunoSEQ multiplex PCR; TCRdb's copy has only in-frame clones and lacks some. The sample contains a few hundred thousand clones, approximately 82% of which appear only once. Sequencing input: peripheral blood. Receptors originate from a man in his fifties or sixties who had recovered from COVID-19. Each CDR3 is given with its conserved first and last residue. A D gene is named only where the DNA matches it firmly. Rows may omit the clone size; those that give it use once, few, many or a size class.

CDR3aa	CDR3nt	v_gene	j_gene	abundance	d_gene
CASSYSMGRGVGQPQHF	TGTGCCAGCAGTTACTCGATGGGCAGGGGGGTAGGTCAGCCCCAGCATTTT	TRBV6-2/TRBV6-3	TRBJ1-5	NA	TRBD1
CASSLTSGSPDTQYF	TGTGCCAGCAGCTTAACTAGCGGGAGTCCAGATACGCAGTATTTT	TRBV11-2	TRBJ2-3	NA	TRBD2
CASSPPAGGPGTQYF	TGTGCCAGCAGCCCTCCTGCGGGAGGGCCCGGTACGCAGTATTTT	TRBV3-1/TRBV3-2	TRBJ2-3	once	TRBD2
CASSDRVVDEQFF	TGTGCCAGTAGCGACAGGGTGGTCGATGAGCAGTTCTTC	TRBV19	TRBJ2-1	NA	TRBD1
CASSPGLERVTDTQYF	TGTGCCAGCAGCCCAGGGCTAGAACGGGTCACAGATACGCAGTATTTT	TRBV11-3	TRBJ2-3	NA	NA
CASSEADWTDYEQYF	TGTGCCAGCAGTGAAGCGGACTGGACAGACTACGAGCAGTACTTC	TRBV6-1	TRBJ2-7	NA	NA
CASSPSTGIASGNTIYF	TGTGCCAGCAGCCCTTCGACAGGGATCGCCTCTGGAAACACCATATATTTT	TRBV7-6	TRBJ1-3	NA	TRBD1
CASSQEGQGWDEQFF	TGTGCCAGCAGCCAAGAGGGGCAGGGGTGGGATGAGCAGTTCTTC	TRBV4-2	TRBJ2-1	NA	NA
CASSGLSGRAGADTQYF	TGTGCCAGCAGTGGCCTTAGCGGGAGGGCCGGCGCAGATACGCAGTATTTT	TRBV2	TRBJ2-3	NA	TRBD2
CASSRDRDVNEQYF	TGTGCCAGCAGCCGGGACAGGGATGTGAACGAGCAGTACTTC	TRBV6-5	TRBJ2-7	NA	TRBD1